This T cell receptor beta chain was recovered during a study of blood T cell repertoires in COVID-19. Study-level information: Material from acute and convalescent COVID-19 was sourced from the United States, Italy and Spain.

TCRdb's copy holds only in-frame clones and misses some; the assay was immunoSEQ multiplex PCR. This sample carries about 310,000 clones, about 85% of them seen once, and the ten largest clones take around 2.1%. This CDR3 has 14 amino acids. Germline CDR1 SGHDT, CDR2 YYEEEE. V was shortened by 0 bases and J by 6 bases, with 10 bases between the two germline ends. V is TRBV5-6 and J is TRBJ1-5; maybe TRBD1 (5 bases). The source of this sequence is a man aged 18-30 years with active or convalescent COVID-19. The sequencing sample was made of peripheral blood. In DNA, the CDR3 is TGTGCCAGCAGCTTGGTAGGGACTAGTCAGCCCCAGCATTTT. Translation: CASSLVGTSQPQHF.